This TCR beta chain was sequenced for a study of T cells in Graves' hyperthyroidism and ophthalmopathy. Overall study findings and caveats: The model's output predicted ophthalmopathy at a median of 6.5 months prior to onset.

In this sample, this clonotype turned up many times. The antigen remains unidentified. The investigators amplified TCR beta CDR3 regions from RNA transcripts. An initial round of RT-PCR targeting the TCR CDR3 relied on the HTBI primer set. TCRdb called the multiplex PCR reads again in MiXCR, with one record for every CDR3 protein. The sample contains more than 550,000 distinct CDR3 sequences, 15% to 20% of which appear only once. Exclusions: uncontrolled infection, other autoimmune disease, pregnancy, lactation. On the basis of clinical symptoms, serum thyroxine and TRAb, thyroid ultrasound and orbital computed tomography, diagnoses were made. The PBMCs were sourced from fresh peripheral blood (about 9.6 ml). The CDR3 consists of 18 residues. The J segment lost 7 bases and the V segment lost 3 bases, leaving 12 bases of the junction unmatched. Germline CDR1 reads LNHDA; CDR2 reads SQIVND (reference sequence).

The material sequenced was blood. The receptor's source is a middle-aged man with Graves' hyperthyroidism. J is TRBJ2-2 and V is TRBV19; 12 positions agree with TRBD2. The CDR3 nucleotides are TGTGCCAGTAGTATTAGACTAGCGGGAGAGTTCGGAGGCGGGGAGCTGTTTTTT. Its translation: CASSIRLAGEFGGGELFF.